This TCR beta chain appears in the sequencing data of a study of radiotherapy plus CTLA-4 blockade in lung cancer. TCRdb's copy holds only in-frame clones and misses some; the assay was immunoSEQ multiplex PCR. The repertoire holds roughly 50,000 clones, with approximately 76% as singletons. Germline V gene lookup returns CDR1 MNHEY and CDR2 SVGAGI. CDR3 size: 15 residues. Trimming left V 0 bases short and J 2 bases short, with 11 bases between. This receptor was identified in a human donor with non-small cell lung cancer who had stable disease on radiotherapy plus ipilimumab. This sample comprised peripheral blood, obtained from a patient treated with radiotherapy plus ipilimumab. The rearrangement uses TRBV6-5 and TRBJ2-7; D gene unclear. In nucleotides, the CDR3 is TGTGCCAGCAGTTACTCGAGTTCGGGCCCCTACGAGCAGTACGTC. It translates to CASSYSSSGPYEQYV.